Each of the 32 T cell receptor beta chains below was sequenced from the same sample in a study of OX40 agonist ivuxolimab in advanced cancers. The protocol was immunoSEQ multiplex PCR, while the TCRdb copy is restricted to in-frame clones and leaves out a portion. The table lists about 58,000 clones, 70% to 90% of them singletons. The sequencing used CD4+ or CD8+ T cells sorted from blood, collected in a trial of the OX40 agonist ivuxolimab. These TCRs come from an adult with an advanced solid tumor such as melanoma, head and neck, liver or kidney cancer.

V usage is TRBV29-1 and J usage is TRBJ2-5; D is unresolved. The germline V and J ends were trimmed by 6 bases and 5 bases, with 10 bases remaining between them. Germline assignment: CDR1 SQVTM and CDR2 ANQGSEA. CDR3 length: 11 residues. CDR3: CSVRMAETQYF. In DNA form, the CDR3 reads TGCAGCGTCCGAATGGCGGAGACCCAGTACTTC.

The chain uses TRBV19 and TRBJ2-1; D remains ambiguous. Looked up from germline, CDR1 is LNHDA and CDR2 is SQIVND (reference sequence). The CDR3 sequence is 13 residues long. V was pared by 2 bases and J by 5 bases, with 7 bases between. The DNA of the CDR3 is TGTGCCAGTAGTATAAATCAAAACAATGAGCAGTTCTTC. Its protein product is CASSINQNNEQFF.

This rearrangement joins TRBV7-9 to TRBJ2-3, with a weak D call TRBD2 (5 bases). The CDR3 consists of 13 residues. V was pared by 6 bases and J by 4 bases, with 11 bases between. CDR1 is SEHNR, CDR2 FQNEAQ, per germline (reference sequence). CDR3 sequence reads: CASRLKEADTQYF. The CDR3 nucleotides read TGTGCCAGCAGATTAAAGGAGGCAGATACGCAGTATTTT.

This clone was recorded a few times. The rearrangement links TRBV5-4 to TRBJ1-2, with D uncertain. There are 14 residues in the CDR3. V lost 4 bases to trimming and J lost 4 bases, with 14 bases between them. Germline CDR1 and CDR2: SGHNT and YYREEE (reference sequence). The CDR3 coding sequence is TGTGCCAGCAGCCTAACGCGAGGAGGCTATGGCTACACCTTC. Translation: CASSLTRGGYGYTF. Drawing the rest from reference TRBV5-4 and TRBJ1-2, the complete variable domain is ETGVTQSPTHLIKTRGQQVTLRCSSQSGHNTVSWYQQALGQGPQFIFQYYREEENGRGNFPPRFSGLQFPNYSSELNVNALELDDSALYLCASSLTRGGYGYTFGSGTRLTVV.

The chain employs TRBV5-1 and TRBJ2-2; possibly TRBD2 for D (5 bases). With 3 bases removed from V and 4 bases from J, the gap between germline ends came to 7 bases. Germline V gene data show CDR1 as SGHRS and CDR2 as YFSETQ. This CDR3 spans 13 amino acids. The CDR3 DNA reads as TGCGCCAGCAGCTCGGACTCCACCGGGGAGCTGTTTTTT. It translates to CASSSDSTGELFF.

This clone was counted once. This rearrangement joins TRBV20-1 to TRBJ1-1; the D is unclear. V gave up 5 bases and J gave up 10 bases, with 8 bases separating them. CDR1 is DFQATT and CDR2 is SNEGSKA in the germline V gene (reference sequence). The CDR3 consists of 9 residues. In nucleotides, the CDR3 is TGCAGTGCTCCGAAGGGAGCTTTCTTT. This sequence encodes CSAPKGAFF.

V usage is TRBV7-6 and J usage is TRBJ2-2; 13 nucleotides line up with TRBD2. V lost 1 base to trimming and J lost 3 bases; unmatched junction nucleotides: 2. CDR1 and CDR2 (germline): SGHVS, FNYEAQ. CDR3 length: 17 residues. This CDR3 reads CASSLGLAGGDTGELFF. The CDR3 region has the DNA TGTGCCAGCAGCTTAGGACTAGCGGGAGGTGACACCGGGGAGCTGTTTTTT.

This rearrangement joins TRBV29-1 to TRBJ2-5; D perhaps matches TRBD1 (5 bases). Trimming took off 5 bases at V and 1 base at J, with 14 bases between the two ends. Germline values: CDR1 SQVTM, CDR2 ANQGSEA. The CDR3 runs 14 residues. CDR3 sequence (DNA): TGCAGCGTTCGCAGGGCCCAATCCCAAGAGACCCAGTACTTC. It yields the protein CSVRRAQSQETQYF.

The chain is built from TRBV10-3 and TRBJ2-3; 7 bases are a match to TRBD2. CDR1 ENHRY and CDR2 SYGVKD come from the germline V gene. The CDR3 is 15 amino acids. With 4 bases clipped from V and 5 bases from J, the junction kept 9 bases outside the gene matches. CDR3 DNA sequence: TGTGCCATCAGTGCTGGCAGGGAGGGCGGAGATACGCAGTATTTT. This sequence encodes CAISAGREGGDTQYF.

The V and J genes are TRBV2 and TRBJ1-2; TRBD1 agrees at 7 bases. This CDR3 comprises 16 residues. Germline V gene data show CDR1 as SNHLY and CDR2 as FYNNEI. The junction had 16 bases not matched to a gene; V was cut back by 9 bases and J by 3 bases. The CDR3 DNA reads TGTGCCAGTTTTCTACCCCGGGACAGCCTAGACTATGGCTACACCTTC. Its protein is CASFLPRDSLDYGYTF.

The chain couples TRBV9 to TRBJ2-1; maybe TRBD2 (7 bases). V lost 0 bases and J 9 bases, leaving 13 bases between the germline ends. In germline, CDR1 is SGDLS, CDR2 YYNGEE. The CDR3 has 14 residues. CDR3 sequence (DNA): TGTGCCAGCAGCGTAGTGGGGGGGCCCCGTGAGCAGTTCTTC. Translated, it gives CASSVVGGPREQFF.

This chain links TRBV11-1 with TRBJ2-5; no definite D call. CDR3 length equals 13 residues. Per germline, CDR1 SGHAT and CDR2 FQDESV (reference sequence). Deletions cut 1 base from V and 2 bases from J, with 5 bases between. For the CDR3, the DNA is TGTGCCAGCAGCTTAGGGCAGCAAGAGACCCAGTACTTC. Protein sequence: CASSLGQQETQYF.

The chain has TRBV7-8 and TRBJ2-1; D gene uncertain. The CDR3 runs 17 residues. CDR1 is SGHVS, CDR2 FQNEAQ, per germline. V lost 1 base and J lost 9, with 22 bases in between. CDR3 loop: CASSLGRSTSIWAEQFF. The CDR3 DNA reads TGTGCCAGCAGCTTAGGGCGGTCTACCTCGATTTGGGCTGAGCAGTTCTTC.

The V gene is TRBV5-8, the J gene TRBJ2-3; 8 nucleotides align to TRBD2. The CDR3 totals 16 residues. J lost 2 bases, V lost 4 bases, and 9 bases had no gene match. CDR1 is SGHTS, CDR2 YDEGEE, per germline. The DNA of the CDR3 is TGTGCCAGCAGCCCCGGGACTAGTATTTTCACAGATACGCAGTATTTT. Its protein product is CASSPGTSIFTDTQYF.

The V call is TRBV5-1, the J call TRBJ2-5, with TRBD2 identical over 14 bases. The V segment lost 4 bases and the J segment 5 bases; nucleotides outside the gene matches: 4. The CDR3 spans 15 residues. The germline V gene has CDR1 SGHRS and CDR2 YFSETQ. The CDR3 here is CASSAGLAGVETQYF. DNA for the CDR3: TGCGCCAGCAGCGCGGGACTAGCGGGAGTGGAGACCCAGTACTTC.

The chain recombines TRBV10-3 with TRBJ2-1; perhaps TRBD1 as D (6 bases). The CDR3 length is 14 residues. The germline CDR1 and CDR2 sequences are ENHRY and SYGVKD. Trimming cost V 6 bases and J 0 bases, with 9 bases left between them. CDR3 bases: TGTGCCATCAGGGGGACAATCTCCTACAATGAGCAGTTCTTC. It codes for CAIRGTISYNEQFF.

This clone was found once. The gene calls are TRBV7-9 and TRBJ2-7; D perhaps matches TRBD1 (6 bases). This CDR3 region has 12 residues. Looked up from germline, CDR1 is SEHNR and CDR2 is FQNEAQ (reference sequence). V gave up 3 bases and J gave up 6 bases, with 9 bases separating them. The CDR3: CASSFTGREQYF. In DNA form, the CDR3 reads TGTGCCAGCAGCTTCACAGGGCGCGAGCAGTACTTC.

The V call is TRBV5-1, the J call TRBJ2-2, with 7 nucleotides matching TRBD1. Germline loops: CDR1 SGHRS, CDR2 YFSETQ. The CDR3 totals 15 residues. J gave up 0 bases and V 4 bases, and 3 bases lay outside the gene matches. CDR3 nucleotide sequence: TGCGCCAGCAGCCCGGGGACAGCGAACACCGGGGAGCTGTTTTTT. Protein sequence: CASSPGTANTGELFF.

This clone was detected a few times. The CDR3 loop reads CASSLAPNSGYEQYV. As DNA, the CDR3 is TGTGCCAGCAGCTTGGCCCCGAATAGCGGATACGAGCAGTACGTC. The V gene is TRBV5-6, the J gene TRBJ2-7; possibly TRBD2 for D (6 bases). V was trimmed by 0 bases and J by 4 bases, leaving 14 bases between them. Germline V gene sequence: CDR1 SGHDT, CDR2 YYEEEE. The CDR3 runs to 15 residues.

The CDR3 sequence is CATSRDRGVLKAFF. The CDR3 DNA is TGTGCCACCAGCAGGGACAGGGGAGTTCTGAAAGCTTTCTTT. J is TRBJ1-1 and V is TRBV15; 9 nucleotides agree with TRBD1. CDR3 length: 14 residues. V was clipped by 3 bases and J by 9 bases; unmatched bases: 8. Germline CDR1 LNHNV, CDR2 YYDKDF (reference sequence).

The CDR3 spells CASSPSGTNTGELFF. The DNA for the CDR3 is TGTGCCAGCAGCCCTAGCGGGACCAACACCGGGGAGCTGTTTTTT. The chain links TRBV7-3 to TRBJ2-2, with TRBD2 matching over 9 bases. Germline loops: CDR1 SGHTA, CDR2 FQGTGA. V dropped 5 bases and J dropped 2; count of bases not matched to a gene: 3. The CDR3 extends over 15 amino acids. Full variable domain (missing parts from reference TRBV7-3 and TRBJ2-2): GAGVSQTPSNKVTEKGKYVELRCDPISGHTALYWYRQSLGQGPEFLIYFQGTGAADDSGLPNDRFFAVRPEGSVSTLKIQRTERGDSAVYLCASSPSGTNTGELFFGEGSRLTVL.

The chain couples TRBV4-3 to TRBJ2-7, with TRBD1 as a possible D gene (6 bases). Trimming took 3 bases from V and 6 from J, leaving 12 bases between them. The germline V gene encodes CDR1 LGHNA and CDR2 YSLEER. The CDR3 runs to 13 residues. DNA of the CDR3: TGCGCCAGCAGCCACCTAACAGGGACCGAGCAGTACTTC. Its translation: CASSHLTGTEQYF.

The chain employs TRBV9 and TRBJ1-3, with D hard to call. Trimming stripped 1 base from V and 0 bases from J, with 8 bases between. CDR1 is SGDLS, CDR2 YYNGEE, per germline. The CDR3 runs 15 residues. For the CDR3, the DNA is TGTGCCAGCAGCGTAAGGCCGAACTCTGGAAACACCATATATTTT. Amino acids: CASSVRPNSGNTIYF. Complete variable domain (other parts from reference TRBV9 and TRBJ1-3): DSGVTQTPKHLITATGQRVTLRCSPRSGDLSVYWYQQSLDQGLQFLIQYYNGEERAKGNILERFSAQQFPDLHSELNLSSLELGDSALYFCASSVRPNSGNTIYFGEGSWLTVV.

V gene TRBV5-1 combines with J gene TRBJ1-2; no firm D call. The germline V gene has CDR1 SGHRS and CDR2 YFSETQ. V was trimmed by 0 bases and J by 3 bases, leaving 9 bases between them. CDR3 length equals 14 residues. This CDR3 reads CASSLGGRDYGYTF. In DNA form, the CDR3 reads TGCGCCAGCAGCTTGGGAGGGAGGGACTATGGCTACACCTTC.

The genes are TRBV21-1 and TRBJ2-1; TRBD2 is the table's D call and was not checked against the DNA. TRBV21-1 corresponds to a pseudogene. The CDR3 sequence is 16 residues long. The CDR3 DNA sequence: TGTGCCAGCAGCTCCCTACCGGGACTAGCGGGGCATGAGCAGTTCTTC. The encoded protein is CASSSLPGLAGHEQFF.

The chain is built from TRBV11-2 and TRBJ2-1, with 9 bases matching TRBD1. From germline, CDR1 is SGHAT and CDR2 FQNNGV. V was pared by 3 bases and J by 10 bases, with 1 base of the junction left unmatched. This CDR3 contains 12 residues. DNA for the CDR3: TGTGCCAGCAGCTTGGGACAGGGCGAGCAGTTCTTC. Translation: CASSLGQGEQFF. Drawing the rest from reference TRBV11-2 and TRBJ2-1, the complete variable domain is EAGVAQSPRYKIIEKRQSVAFWCNPISGHATLYWYQQILGQGPKLLIQFQNNGVVDDSQLPKDRFSAERLKGVDSTLKIQPAKLEDSAVYLCASSLGQGEQFFGPGTRLTVL.

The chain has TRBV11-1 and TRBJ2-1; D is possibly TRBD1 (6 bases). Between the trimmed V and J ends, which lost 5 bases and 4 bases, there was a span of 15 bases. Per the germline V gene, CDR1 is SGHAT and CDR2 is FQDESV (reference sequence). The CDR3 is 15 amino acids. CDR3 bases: TGTGCCAGCAGCCCGACAGGCGCTCCATACAATGAGCAGTTCTTC. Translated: CASSPTGAPYNEQFF.

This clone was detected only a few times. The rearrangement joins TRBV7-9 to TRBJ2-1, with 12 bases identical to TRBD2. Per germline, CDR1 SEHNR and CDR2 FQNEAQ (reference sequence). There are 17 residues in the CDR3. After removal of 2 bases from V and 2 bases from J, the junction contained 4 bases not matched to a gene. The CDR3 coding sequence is TGTGCCAGCAGCTTACAGACTAGCGGGAGAGCCTACAATGAGCAGTTCTTC. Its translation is CASSLQTSGRAYNEQFF. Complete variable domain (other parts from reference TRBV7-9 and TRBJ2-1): DTGVSQNPRHKITKRGQNVTFRCDPISEHNRLYWYRQTLGQGPEFLTYFQNEAQLEKSRLLSDRFSAERPKGSFSTLEIQRTEQGDSAMYLCASSLQTSGRAYNEQFFGPGTRLTVL.

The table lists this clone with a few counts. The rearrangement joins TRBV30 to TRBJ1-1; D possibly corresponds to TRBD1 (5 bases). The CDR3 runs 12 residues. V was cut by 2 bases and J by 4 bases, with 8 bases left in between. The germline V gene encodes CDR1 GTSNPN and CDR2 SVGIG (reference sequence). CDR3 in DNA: TGTGCCTGGAGTTGGGGGTTCACTGAAGCTTTCTTT. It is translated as CAWSWGFTEAFF.

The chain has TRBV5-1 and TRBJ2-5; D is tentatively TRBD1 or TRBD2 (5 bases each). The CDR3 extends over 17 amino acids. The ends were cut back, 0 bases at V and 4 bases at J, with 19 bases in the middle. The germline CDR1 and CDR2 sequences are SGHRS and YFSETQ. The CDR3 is CASSLGWGAGGGETQYF. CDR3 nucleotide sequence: TGCGCCAGCAGCTTGGGGTGGGGCGCCGGCGGAGGAGAGACCCAGTACTTC.

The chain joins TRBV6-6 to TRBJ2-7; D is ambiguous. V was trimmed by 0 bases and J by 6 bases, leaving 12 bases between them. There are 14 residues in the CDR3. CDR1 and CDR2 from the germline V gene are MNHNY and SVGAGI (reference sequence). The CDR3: CASSYSPGSGEQYV. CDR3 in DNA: TGTGCCAGCAGTTACTCCCCGGGTTCTGGCGAGCAGTACGTC.

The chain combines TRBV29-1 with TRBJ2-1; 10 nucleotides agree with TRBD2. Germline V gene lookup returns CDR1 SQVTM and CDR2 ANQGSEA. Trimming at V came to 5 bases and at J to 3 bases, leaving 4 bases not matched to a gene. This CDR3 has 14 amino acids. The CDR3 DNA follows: TGCAGCGTTCCCGGACTAGCGGACTACAATGAGCAGTTCTTC. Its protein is CSVPGLADYNEQFF.